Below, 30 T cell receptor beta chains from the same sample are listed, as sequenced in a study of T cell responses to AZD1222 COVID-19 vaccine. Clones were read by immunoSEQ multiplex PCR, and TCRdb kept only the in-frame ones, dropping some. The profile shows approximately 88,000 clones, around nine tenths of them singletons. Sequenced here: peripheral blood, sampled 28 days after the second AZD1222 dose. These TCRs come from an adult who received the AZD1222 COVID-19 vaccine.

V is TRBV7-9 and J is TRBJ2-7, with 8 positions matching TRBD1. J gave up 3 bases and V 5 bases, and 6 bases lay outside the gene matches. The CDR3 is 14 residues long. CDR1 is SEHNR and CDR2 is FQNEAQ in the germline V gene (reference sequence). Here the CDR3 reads CASSRDRGIYEQYF. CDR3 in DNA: TGTGCCAGCAGCAGAGACAGGGGAATCTACGAGCAGTACTTC.

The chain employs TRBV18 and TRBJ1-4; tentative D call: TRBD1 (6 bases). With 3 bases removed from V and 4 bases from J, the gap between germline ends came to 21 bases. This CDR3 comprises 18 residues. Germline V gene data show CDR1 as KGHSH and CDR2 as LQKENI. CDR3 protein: CASSPLLTTGQGNEKLFF. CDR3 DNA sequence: TGTGCCAGCTCACCGCTACTAACTACAGGGCAGGGTAATGAAAAACTGTTTTTT.

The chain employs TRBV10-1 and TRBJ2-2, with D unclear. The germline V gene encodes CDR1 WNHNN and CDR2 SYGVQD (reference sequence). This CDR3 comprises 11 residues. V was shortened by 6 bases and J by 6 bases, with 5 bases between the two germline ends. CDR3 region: CASRGSGELFF. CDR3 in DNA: TGCGCCAGCAGAGGTTCCGGGGAGCTGTTTTTT.

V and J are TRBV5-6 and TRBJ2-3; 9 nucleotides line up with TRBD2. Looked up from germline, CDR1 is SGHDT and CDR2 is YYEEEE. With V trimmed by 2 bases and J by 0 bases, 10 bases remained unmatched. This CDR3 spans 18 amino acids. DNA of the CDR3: TGTGCCAGCAGCTTTCGTTCTGGCGGGGGGGTTAGCACAGATACGCAGTATTTT. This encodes CASSFRSGGGVSTDTQYF. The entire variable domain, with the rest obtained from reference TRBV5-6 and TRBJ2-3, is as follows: DAGVTQSPTHLIKTRGQQVTLRCSPKSGHDTVSWYQQALGQGPQFIFQYYEEEERQRGNFPDRFSGHQFPNYSSELNVNALLLGDSALYLCASSFRSGGGVSTDTQYFGPGTRLTVL.

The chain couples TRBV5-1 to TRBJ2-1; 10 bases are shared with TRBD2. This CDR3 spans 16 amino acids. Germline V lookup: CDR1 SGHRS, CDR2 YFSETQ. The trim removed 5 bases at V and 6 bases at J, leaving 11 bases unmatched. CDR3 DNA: TGCGCCAGCAGAATTGGTTTACTAGCGGGGCCCAATGAGCAGTTCTTC. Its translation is CASRIGLLAGPNEQFF.

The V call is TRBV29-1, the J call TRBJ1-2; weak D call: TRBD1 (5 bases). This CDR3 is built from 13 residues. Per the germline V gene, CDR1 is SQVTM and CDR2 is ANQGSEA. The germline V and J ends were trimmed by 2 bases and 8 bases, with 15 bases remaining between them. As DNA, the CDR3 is TGCAGCGTTGAATTAGTACAGCGGGGGGGCTACACCTTC. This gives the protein CSVELVQRGGYTF.

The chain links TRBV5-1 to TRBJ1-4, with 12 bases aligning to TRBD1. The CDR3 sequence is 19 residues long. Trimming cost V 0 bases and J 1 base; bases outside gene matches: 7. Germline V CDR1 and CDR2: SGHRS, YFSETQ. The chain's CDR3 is CASSLGPGTGGETNEKLFF. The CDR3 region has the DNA TGCGCCAGCAGCTTGGGGCCCGGGACAGGGGGCGAAACTAATGAAAAACTGTTTTTT.

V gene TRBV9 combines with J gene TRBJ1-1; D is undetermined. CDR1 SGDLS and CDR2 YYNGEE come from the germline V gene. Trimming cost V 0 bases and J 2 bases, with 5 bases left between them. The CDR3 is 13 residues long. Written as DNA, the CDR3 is TGTGCCAGCAGCGTAGCGATTAACACTGAAGCTTTCTTT. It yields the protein CASSVAINTEAFF.

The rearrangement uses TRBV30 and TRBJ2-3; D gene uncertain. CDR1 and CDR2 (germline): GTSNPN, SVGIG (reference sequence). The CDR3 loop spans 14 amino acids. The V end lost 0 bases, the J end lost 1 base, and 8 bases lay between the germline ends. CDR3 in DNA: TGTGCCTGGAGTGTTGGTCCCCGCACAGATACGCAGTATTTT. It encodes CAWSVGPRTDTQYF. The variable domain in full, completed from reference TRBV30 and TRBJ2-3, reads SQTIHQWPATLVQPVGSPLSLECTVEGTSNPNLYWYRQAAGRGLQLLFYSVGIGQISSEVPQNLSASRPQDRQFILSSKKLLLSDSGFYLCAWSVGPRTDTQYFGPGTRLTVL.

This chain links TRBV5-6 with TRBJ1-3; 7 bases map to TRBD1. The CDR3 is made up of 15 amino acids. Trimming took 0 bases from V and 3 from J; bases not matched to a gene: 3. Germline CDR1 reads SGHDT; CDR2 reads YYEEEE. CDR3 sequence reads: CASSLGQGGGNTIYF. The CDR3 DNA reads TGTGCCAGCAGCTTGGGACAGGGAGGTGGAAACACCATATATTTT. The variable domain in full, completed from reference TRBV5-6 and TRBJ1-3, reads DAGVTQSPTHLIKTRGQQVTLRCSPKSGHDTVSWYQQALGQGPQFIFQYYEEEERQRGNFPDRFSGHQFPNYSSELNVNALLLGDSALYLCASSLGQGGGNTIYFGEGSWLTVV.

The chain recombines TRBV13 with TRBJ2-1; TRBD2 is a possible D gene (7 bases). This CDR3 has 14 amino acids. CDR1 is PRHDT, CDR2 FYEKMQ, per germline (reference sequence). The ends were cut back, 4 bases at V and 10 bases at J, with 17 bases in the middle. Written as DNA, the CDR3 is TGTGCCAGCAGCTCCTATGGGGGGGGCTTGGAGCAGTTCTTC. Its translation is CASSSYGGGLEQFF.

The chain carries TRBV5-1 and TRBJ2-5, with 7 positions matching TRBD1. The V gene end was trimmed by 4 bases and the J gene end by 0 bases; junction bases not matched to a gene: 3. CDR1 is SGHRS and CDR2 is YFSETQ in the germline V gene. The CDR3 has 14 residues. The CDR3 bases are TGCGCCAGCAGCCGGGACAGAGACCAAGAGACCCAGTACTTC. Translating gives CASSRDRDQETQYF.

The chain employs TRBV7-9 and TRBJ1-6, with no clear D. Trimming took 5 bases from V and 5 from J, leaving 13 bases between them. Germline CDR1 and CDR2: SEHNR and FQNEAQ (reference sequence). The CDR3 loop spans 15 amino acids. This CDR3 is CASSHSGIDNSPLHF. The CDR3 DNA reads TGTGCCAGCAGCCACTCCGGGATTGATAATTCACCCCTCCACTTT.

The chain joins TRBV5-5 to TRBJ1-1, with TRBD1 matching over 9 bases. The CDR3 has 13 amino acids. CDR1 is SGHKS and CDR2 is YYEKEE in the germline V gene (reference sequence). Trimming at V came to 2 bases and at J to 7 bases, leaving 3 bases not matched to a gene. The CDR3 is CASSFLDRGEAFF. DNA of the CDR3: TGTGCCAGCAGCTTCTTGGACAGGGGTGAAGCTTTCTTT.

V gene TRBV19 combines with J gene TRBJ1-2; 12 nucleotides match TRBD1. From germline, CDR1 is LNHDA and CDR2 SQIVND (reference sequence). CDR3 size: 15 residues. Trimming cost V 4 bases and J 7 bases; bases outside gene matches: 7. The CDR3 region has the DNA TGTGCCAGTAGTACCACGGGGACAGGGGGCTCTGGCTACACCTTC. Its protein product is CASSTTGTGGSGYTF.

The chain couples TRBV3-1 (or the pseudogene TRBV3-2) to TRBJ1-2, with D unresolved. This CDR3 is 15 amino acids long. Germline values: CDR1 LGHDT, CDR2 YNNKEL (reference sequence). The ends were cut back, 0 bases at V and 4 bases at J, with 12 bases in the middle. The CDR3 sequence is CASSQDGSRSYGYTF. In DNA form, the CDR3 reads TGTGCCAGCAGCCAAGATGGAAGCCGTAGCTATGGCTACACCTTC.

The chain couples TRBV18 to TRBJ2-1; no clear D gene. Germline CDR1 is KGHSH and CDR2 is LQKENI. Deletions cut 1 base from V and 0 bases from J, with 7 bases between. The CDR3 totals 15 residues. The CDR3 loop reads CASSPLLSSYNEQFF. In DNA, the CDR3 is TGTGCCAGCTCACCACTGCTGAGCTCCTACAATGAGCAGTTCTTC.

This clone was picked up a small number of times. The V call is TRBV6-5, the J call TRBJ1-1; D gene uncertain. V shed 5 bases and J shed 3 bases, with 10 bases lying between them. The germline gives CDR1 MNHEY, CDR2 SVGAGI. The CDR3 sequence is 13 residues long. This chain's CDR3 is CASSPSQHTEAFF. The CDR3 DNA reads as TGTGCCAGCAGTCCCTCTCAACACACTGAAGCTTTCTTT.

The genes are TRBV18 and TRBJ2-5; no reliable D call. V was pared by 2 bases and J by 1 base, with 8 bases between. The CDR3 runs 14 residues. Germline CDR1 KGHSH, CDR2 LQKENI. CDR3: CASSPGPVQETQYF. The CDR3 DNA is TGTGCCAGCTCACCAGGGCCAGTCCAAGAGACCCAGTACTTC.

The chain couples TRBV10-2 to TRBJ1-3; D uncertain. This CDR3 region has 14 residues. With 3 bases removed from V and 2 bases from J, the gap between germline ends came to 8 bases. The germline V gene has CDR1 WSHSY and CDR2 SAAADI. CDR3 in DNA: TGCGCCAGCAGTGAAGTGGCAACTGGAAACACCATATATTTT. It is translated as CASSEVATGNTIYF.

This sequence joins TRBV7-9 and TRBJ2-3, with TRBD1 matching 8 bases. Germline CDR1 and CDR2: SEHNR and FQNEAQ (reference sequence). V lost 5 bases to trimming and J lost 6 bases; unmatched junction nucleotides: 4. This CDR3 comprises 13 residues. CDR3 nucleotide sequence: TGTGCCAGCAGCGCTCGACAGGGGGATACGCAGTATTTT. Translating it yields CASSARQGDTQYF.

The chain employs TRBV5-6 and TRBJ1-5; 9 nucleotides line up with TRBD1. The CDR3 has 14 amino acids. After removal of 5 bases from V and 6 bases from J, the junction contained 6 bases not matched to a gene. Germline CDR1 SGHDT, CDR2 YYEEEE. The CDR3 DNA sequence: TGTGCCAGCAGTTGGGGACAGGGCGGTCAGCCCCAGCATTTT. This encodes CASSWGQGGQPQHF.

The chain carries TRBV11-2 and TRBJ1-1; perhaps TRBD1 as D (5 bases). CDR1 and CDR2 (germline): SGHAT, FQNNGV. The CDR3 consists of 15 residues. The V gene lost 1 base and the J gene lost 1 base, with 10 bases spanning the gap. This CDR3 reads CASSLVGGANTEAFF. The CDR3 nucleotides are TGTGCCAGCAGCTTAGTTGGGGGAGCGAACACTGAAGCTTTCTTT.

Here the CDR3 reads CASSLAAQGYEQYF. CDR3 DNA: TGTGCCAGCAGCTTAGCCGCACAGGGATACGAGCAGTACTTC. This chain links TRBV11-3 with TRBJ2-7; perhaps TRBD1 as D (6 bases). From germline, CDR1 is SGHNT and CDR2 YENEEA. The CDR3 is 14 residues long. Deletions cut 1 base from V and 4 bases from J, with 11 bases between. The full variable domain, completed using reference TRBV11-3 and TRBJ2-7, is EAGVVQSPRYKIIEKKQPVAFWCNPISGHNTLYWYLQNLGQGPELLIRYENEEAVDDSQLPKDRFSAERLKGVDSTLKIQPAELGDSAVYLCASSLAAQGYEQYFGPGTRLTVT.

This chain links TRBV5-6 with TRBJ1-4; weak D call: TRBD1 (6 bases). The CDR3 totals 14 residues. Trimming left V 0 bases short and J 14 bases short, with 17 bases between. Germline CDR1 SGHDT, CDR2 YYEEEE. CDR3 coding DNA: TGTGCCAGCAGCTTGGCCAGGAAGGGGGTCGGGCTGTTTTTT. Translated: CASSLARKGVGLFF.

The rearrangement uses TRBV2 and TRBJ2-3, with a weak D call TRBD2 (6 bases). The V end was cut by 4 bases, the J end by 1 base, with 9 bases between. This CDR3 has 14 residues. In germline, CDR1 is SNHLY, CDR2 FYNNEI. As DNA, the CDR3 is TGTGCCAGCAGTGCGGCGGGACGCACAGATACGCAGTATTTT. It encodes CASSAAGRTDTQYF.

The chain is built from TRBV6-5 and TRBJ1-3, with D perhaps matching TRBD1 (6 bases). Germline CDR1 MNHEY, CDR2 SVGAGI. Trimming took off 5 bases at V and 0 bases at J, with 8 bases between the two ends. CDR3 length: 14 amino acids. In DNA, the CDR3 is TGTGCCAGCAGTAGGACAGACTCTGGAAACACCATATATTTT. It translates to CASSRTDSGNTIYF.

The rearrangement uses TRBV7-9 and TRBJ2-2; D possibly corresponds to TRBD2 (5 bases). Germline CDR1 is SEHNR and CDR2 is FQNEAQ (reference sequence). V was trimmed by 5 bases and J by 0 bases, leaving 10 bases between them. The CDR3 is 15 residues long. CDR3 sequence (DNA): TGTGCCAGCAGCCTCGGGGTAGCGAACACCGGGGAGCTGTTTTTT. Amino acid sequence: CASSLGVANTGELFF.

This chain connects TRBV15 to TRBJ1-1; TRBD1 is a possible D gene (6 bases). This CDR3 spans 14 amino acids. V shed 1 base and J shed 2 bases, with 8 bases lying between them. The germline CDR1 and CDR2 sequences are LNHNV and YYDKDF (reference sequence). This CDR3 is CATSRGGPNTEAFF. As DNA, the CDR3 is TGTGCCACCAGCAGAGGGGGGCCAAACACTGAAGCTTTCTTT.

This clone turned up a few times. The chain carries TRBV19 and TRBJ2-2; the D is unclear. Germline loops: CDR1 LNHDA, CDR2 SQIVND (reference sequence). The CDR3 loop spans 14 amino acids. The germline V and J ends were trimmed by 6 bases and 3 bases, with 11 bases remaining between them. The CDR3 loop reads CASRPGLDTGELFF. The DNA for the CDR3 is TGTGCCAGTAGGCCCGGGCTGGACACCGGGGAGCTGTTTTTT.